This entry lists 11 T cell receptor beta chains sequenced from one sample in a study of siplizumab effects on memory and regulatory T cells (dated by TCRdb to the late 2010s). Library preparation was by the immunoSEQ multiplex PCR assay. TCRdb took over this immuneACCESS table, retaining in-frame rearrangements with V and J assigned. Such tables are incomplete; in checked studies, under half of the missing clones stem from an unresolved V gene, and the remainder is unexplained. The sample profile shows 90,000 to 95,000 clones; more than 85% of them were found once. Together, the top ten hold 5.5% to 7.5% of the sample. Sequenced input: CD8+ T cells sorted from blood. The receptors here all came from a human donor in good health.

The rearrangement links TRBV13 to TRBJ2-7, with no clear D. In germline, CDR1 is PRHDT, CDR2 FYEKMQ (reference sequence). The CDR3 length is 15 residues. Trimming left V 5 bases short and J 1 base short, with 15 bases between. CDR3 amino acids: CASSLRHERSYEQYF. The CDR3 bases are TGTGCCAGCAGCCTCAGACACGAGAGGTCCTACGAGCAGTACTTC.

The gene calls are TRBV10-3 and TRBJ1-4; perhaps TRBD1 as D (5 bases). The CDR3 has 13 residues. The V end was cut by 2 bases, the J end by 6 bases, with 7 bases between. Germline CDR1 reads ENHRY; CDR2 reads SYGVKD. The CDR3 loop reads CAISEGAHEKLFF. The CDR3 nucleotides are TGTGCCATCAGTGAGGGGGCGCATGAAAAACTGTTTTTT.

The chain uses TRBV10-3 and TRBJ2-7; possibly TRBD2 for D (5 bases). The CDR3 is made up of 13 amino acids. Germline CDR1 and CDR2: ENHRY and SYGVKD. The ends were cut back, 4 bases at V and 5 bases at J, with 12 bases in the middle. DNA of the CDR3: TGTGCCATCAGTGTTGCCGAGGAGGACGAGCAGTACTTC. Protein product: CAISVAEEDEQYF.

The rearrangement uses TRBV4-1 and TRBJ2-3; D may correspond to TRBD1 or TRBD2 (6 bases each). This CDR3 has 16 amino acids. Germline V gives CDR1 MGHRA, CDR2 YSYEKL. V was cut by 4 bases and J by 4 bases, with 18 bases left in between. Here the CDR3 reads CASSRGTKVIPDTQYF. The DNA of the CDR3 is TGCGCCAGCAGCCGCGGGACAAAGGTAATACCAGATACGCAGTATTTT.

There are a few counts of this clone. The genes are TRBV18 and TRBJ1-1, with TRBD1 identical over 9 bases. Trimming removed 4 bases from V and 0 bases from J; junction bases left unmatched: 12. Germline values: CDR1 KGHSH, CDR2 LQKENI. There are 18 residues in the CDR3. The CDR3 region is CASSLDAGTGLLNTEAFF. The CDR3 DNA reads as TGTGCCAGCTCACTCGATGCCGGGACAGGGCTCCTGAACACTGAAGCTTTCTTT.

The chain has TRBV27 and TRBJ2-1, with 14 bases aligning to TRBD2. There are 17 residues in the CDR3. The ends lost 4 bases at V and 7 bases at J; junction bases unmatched: 9. Germline V lookup: CDR1 MNHEY, CDR2 SMNVEV (reference sequence). The CDR3 DNA sequence: TGTGCCAGCAGTTCGGGGACTAGCGGGAGCCACTTGAATGAGCAGTTCTTC. This sequence encodes CASSSGTSGSHLNEQFF.

Written as DNA, the CDR3 is TGTGCCAGTAGTATAATCCTTGCCGCAGATACGCAGTATTTT. It encodes CASSIILAADTQYF. V is TRBV19 and J is TRBJ2-3; D is uncertain. CDR1 LNHDA and CDR2 SQIVND come from the germline V gene (reference sequence). V was clipped by 2 bases and J by 4 bases, with 10 bases between them. The CDR3 loop spans 14 amino acids. The variable domain in full, completed from reference TRBV19 and TRBJ2-3, reads DGGITQSPKYLFRKEGQNVTLSCEQNLNHDAMYWYRQDPGQGLRLIYYSQIVNDFQKGDIAEGYSVSREKKESFPLTVTSAQKNPTAFYLCASSIILAADTQYFGPGTRLTVL.

The V gene is TRBV5-1, the J gene TRBJ2-7, with D tentatively TRBD1 (6 bases). Trimming cost V 4 bases and J 2 bases, with 19 bases left between them. This CDR3 has 16 amino acids. In germline, CDR1 is SGHRS, CDR2 YFSETQ. CDR3 in DNA: TGCGCCAGCAGCCCGGTTGAGGGGGTGATGACCTACGAGCAGTACTTC. It yields the protein CASSPVEGVMTYEQYF.

The chain joins TRBV27 to TRBJ2-3, with no clear D. The CDR3 spans 11 residues. CDR1 and CDR2 from the germline V gene are MNHEY and SMNVEV (reference sequence). The ends were cut back, 6 bases at V and 6 bases at J, with 7 bases in the middle. CDR3 region: CASRTADTQYF. Written as DNA, the CDR3 is TGTGCCAGCAGGACCGCGGATACGCAGTATTTT.

The chain links TRBV2 to TRBJ2-1; D remains unclear. V lost 1 base to trimming and J lost 7 bases, with 8 bases between them. The CDR3 has 13 amino acids. The V gene's germline CDR1 is SNHLY and CDR2 FYNNEI. The CDR3: CASSEEIRNEQFF. The DNA for the CDR3 is TGTGCCAGCAGTGAAGAAATAAGGAATGAGCAGTTCTTC.

The CDR3 bases are TGTGCCAGCAGAAGGAAGGGGTTCCCTAATGAAAAACTGTTTTTT. Protein sequence: CASRRKGFPNEKLFF. The chain couples TRBV6-5 to TRBJ1-4; a weak D match, TRBD1 (5 bases). Germline lookup yields CDR1 MNHEY and CDR2 SVGAGI. Trimming took off 6 bases at V and 3 bases at J, with 14 bases between the two ends. This CDR3 region has 15 residues.